The TCR beta chain described here comes from a study of T-cell reconstitution after alpha-beta-depleted transplantation in children. General study findings and limits: Counts and diversity of T cells one year after transplant came mostly from newly produced T cells. The study traced high day-60 TCRbeta diversity in some patients to surviving recipient T cells and thymic progenitors. Approximately two months post-transplant, alpha-beta T cells reportedly originated from several hundred expanded graft clones.

The trim removed 5 bases at V and 3 bases at J, leaving 7 bases unmatched. The CDR3 is made up of 14 amino acids. Germline CDR1 is DFQATT and CDR2 is SNEGSKA (reference sequence). It was with unique molecular identifiers that the TCRbeta library was prepared. One entry per CDR3 protein results from TCRdb running MiXCR on the PCR reads. The table records about 590,000 distinct CDR3 sequences, over 10% of them present only once. About this clonotype itself: Its antigen is unknown.

The chain employs TRBV20-1 and TRBJ2-1, with 7 bases that match TRBD2. Here the sequenced sample was PBMCs, mostly from graft donor cells, taken 360 days after TCRalphabeta/CD19-depleted stem cell transplant. The sequence was collected from a male patient younger than 18 who had a stem cell transplant for acute myeloid leukemia, so the T cells may come from the graft donor. CDR3 region: CSAALADGYNEQFF. The CDR3 region has the DNA TGCAGTGCTGCGCTAGCGGATGGCTACAATGAGCAGTTCTTC.